Listed here are 17 T cell receptor beta chains from one sample, sequenced in a study of T cells in Graves' hyperthyroidism and ophthalmopathy. TCR beta CDR3 regions were amplified from RNA. HTBI primers were employed in a first-round RT-PCR of the TCR CDR3. TCRdb re-called the multiplex PCR reads with MiXCR, one entry per CDR3 protein. This table has fewer than 450,000 distinct CDR3 sequences, about 18% appearing once. The specimen sequenced was blood. The origin of the receptors is a young woman with Graves' hyperthyroidism that later progressed to Graves' ophthalmopathy.

In its sample, this clonotype was seen many times. This chain connects TRBV6-1 to TRBJ2-7; perhaps TRBD1 as D (6 bases). Deletions cut 4 bases from V and 0 bases from J, with 10 bases between. Germline V lookup: CDR1 MNHNS, CDR2 SASEGT. CDR3 length: 14 residues. The DNA of the CDR3 is TGTGCCAGCAGTGGACAACAGGGCTCCTACGAGCAGTACTTC. This translates into CASSGQQGSYEQYF.

This clonotype appeared many times. J is TRBJ2-7 and V is TRBV11-2, with TRBD1 identical over 7 bases. This CDR3 is 16 amino acids long. Trimming removed 0 bases from V and 3 bases from J; junction bases left unmatched: 8. Germline CDR1 reads SGHAT; CDR2 reads FQNNGV. This CDR3 reads CASSLDGTEPHYEQYF. The CDR3 nucleotides are TGTGCCAGCAGCTTAGATGGGACAGAACCTCACTACGAGCAGTACTTC.

The table lists this clonotype with a few counts. The rearrangement uses TRBV19 and TRBJ2-3; TRBD2 matches at 11 bases. The CDR3 is 16 residues long. Trimming cost V 4 bases and J 0 bases; bases outside gene matches: 3. Per the germline V gene, CDR1 is LNHDA and CDR2 is SQIVND (reference sequence). CDR3 protein: CASSTGLAESTDTQYF. For the CDR3, the DNA is TGTGCCAGTAGTACGGGACTAGCGGAGAGCACAGATACGCAGTATTTT. The complete variable domain, with remaining parts taken from reference TRBV19 and TRBJ2-3, reads DGGITQSPKYLFRKEGQNVTLSCEQNLNHDAMYWYRQDPGQGLRLIYYSQIVNDFQKGDIAEGYSVSREKKESFPLTVTSAQKNPTAFYLCASSTGLAESTDTQYFGPGTRLTVL.

This clonotype was detected many times. CDR3 bases: TGTGCCAGCAGCTTAGTGGGCAATCAGCCCCAGCATTTT. Residues: CASSLVGNQPQHF. The chain links TRBV11-2 to TRBJ1-5; D gene unclear. Trimming cost V 1 base and J 2 bases, with 3 bases left between them. CDR1 is SGHAT and CDR2 is FQNNGV in the germline V gene. The CDR3 runs to 13 residues.

The rearrangement uses TRBV11-3 and TRBJ1-2, with 9 bases that match TRBD1. Unmatched junction bases numbered 10, after V lost 5 bases and J lost 6 bases. Germline V gives CDR1 SGHNT, CDR2 YENEEA. The CDR3 sequence is 15 residues long. The CDR3 is CASSPGRTGGDGYTF. CDR3 DNA: TGTGCCAGCAGCCCAGGACGAACAGGGGGCGATGGCTACACCTTC.

This clonotype was counted at least ten times. CDR3 residues: CASSLVGRETQYF. DNA for the CDR3: TGTGCCAGCAGCTTAGTGGGAAGAGAGACCCAGTACTTC. V is TRBV7-2 and J is TRBJ2-5; D is unclear. The CDR3 is 13 residues long. Germline CDR1 SGHTA, CDR2 FQGNSA. Trimming pared 1 base from V and 4 bases from J, leaving 7 bases between.

The chain has TRBV5-1 and TRBJ1-1, with D unclear. This CDR3 is 13 amino acids long. The V and J ends lost 5 bases and 1 base respectively, with 9 bases between them. Germline V gene lookup returns CDR1 SGHRS and CDR2 YFSETQ. The CDR3 nucleotides are TGCGCCAGCAGTAACGCATGGAACACTGAAGCTTTCTTT. As protein: CASSNAWNTEAFF.

This clonotype was seen many times. This chain connects TRBV28 to TRBJ1-2; D may be TRBD1 (6 bases). Germline assignment: CDR1 MDHEN and CDR2 SYDVKM. The CDR3 has 17 amino acids. Trimming removed 3 bases from V and 0 bases from J, with 17 bases in between. Here the CDR3 reads CASSFHGQGGANYGYTF. CDR3 DNA: TGTGCCAGCAGTTTCCACGGGCAAGGGGGAGCTAACTATGGCTACACCTTC.

There are many counts of this clonotype. The chain links TRBV2 to TRBJ2-3; maybe TRBD1 (6 bases). Trimming cost V 3 bases and J 0 bases, with 13 bases left between them. The CDR3 totals 16 residues. Germline lookup yields CDR1 SNHLY and CDR2 FYNNEI. Here the CDR3 DNA reads TGTGCCAGCAGTGACCCCCGGGACACGAGCACAGATACGCAGTATTTT. This encodes CASSDPRDTSTDTQYF.

This chain uses TRBV5-1 with TRBJ1-2; D not resolved. The germline V gene has CDR1 SGHRS and CDR2 YFSETQ. This CDR3 has 15 amino acids. The germline V and J ends were trimmed by 0 bases and 0 bases, with 9 bases remaining between them. The CDR3 coding sequence is TGCGCCAGCAGCTTGGGGTCAGGCACTAACTATGGCTACACCTTC. Its protein product is CASSLGSGTNYGYTF.

This clonotype was observed a handful of times. This chain connects TRBV19 to TRBJ2-1; 10 bases are a match to TRBD2. CDR3 length: 17 residues. With 3 bases clipped from V and 5 bases from J, the junction kept 10 bases outside the gene matches. The germline V gene has CDR1 LNHDA and CDR2 SQIVND (reference sequence). The DNA of the CDR3 is TGTGCCAGTAGTATTTACAGCGGGAGGGACCTGCACAATGAGCAGTTCTTC. Translation: CASSIYSGRDLHNEQFF.

There are a few counts of this clonotype. The chain is built from TRBV7-8 and TRBJ2-3; D not resolved. Per germline, CDR1 SGHVS and CDR2 FQNEAQ. V lost 3 bases and J 4 bases, leaving 14 bases between the germline ends. The CDR3 runs to 15 residues. DNA of the CDR3: TGTGCCAGCAGCTTGACCCGACCCCCCGCAGATACGCAGTATTTT. It translates to CASSLTRPPADTQYF.

This clonotype occurred many times. The chain couples TRBV12-3 or TRBV12-4 to TRBJ2-1; 8 bases agree with TRBD2. CDR3 size: 15 residues. With V trimmed by 2 bases and J by 6 bases, 6 bases remained unmatched. The CDR3 reads CASSLRLAISNEQFF. The CDR3 DNA follows: TGTGCCAGCAGTTTACGACTAGCGATTTCCAATGAGCAGTTCTTC.

This clonotype was counted at least ten times. This chain uses TRBV6-1 with TRBJ2-7; D tentatively fits TRBD1 or TRBD2 (5 bases each). Trimming left V 1 base short and J 2 bases short, with 18 bases between. The CDR3 is 17 residues long. The germline V gene has CDR1 MNHNS and CDR2 SASEGT. CDR3 DNA sequence: TGTGCCAGCAGTGAAGTTCGCCCAGGGACCCAGGCCTACGAGCAGTACTTC. Translation gives CASSEVRPGTQAYEQYF.

This rearrangement joins TRBV2 to TRBJ2-1; 9 nucleotides match TRBD2. This CDR3 region has 17 residues. Germline CDR1 reads SNHLY; CDR2 reads FYNNEI. V was pared by 8 bases and J by 6 bases, with 17 bases of the junction left unmatched. CDR3 region: CASPPSGKTLRLNEQFF. In nucleotides, the CDR3 is TGTGCCAGCCCGCCTAGCGGGAAGACTCTAAGGCTCAATGAGCAGTTCTTC.

The table lists this clonotype with many counts. The chain links TRBV20-1 to TRBJ2-3; no clear D. The V and J ends lost 1 base and 2 bases respectively, with 19 bases between them. Germline V gene lookup returns CDR1 DFQATT and CDR2 SNEGSKA (reference sequence). The CDR3 runs to 17 residues. In DNA form, the CDR3 reads TGCAGTGCTAGAGTCCCTATCGCAGACCTGTTCACAGATACGCAGTATTTT. This gives the protein CSARVPIADLFTDTQYF.

This clonotype was seen a single time. A read error may explain this, as a much larger clone is one base away. The rearrangement joins TRBV5-6 to TRBJ1-1, with TRBD1 matching over 7 bases. With 4 bases clipped from V and 4 bases from J, the junction kept 10 bases outside the gene matches. CDR1 SGHDT and CDR2 YYEEEE come from the germline V gene. The length of the CDR3 is 15 residues. CDR3 in amino acids: CASSGQGQRSTEAFF. The CDR3 bases are TGTGCCAGCAGCGGGCAGGGACAGAGGAGCACTGAAGCTTTCTTT.